This T cell receptor beta chain came from a study of human T cells and chemical hapten exposure. For the study at large: Patch tests put 0.01% DPC on the upper back, read at 6 days.

Study-level points and caveats: Among expanded TCRs, significantly more large CDR3 similarity clusters formed than among controls. There was no change with DPC sensitization in TCRs above 1 in 1000 frequency.

Time point of the sample: pre-sensitization, week 0. The treatment: therapeutic diphenylcyclopropenone sensitization with weekly scalp DPC. CDR3 length: 17 residues. V shed 4 bases and J 0 bases; nucleotides not matched to a gene: 5. CDR1 and CDR2 (germline): SGHRS, YFSETQ. This clonotype occurred a few times. Its antigen is unidentified. Individual cDNA molecules had unique molecular identifiers attached to them by the library. A single record per CDR3 protein comes from TCRdb applying MiXCR to the RACE reads. The sample records roughly 260,000 distinct CDR3 sequences, about 8.6% being singletons. The source is a woman aged 40 to 50 with alopecia areata. Some clones in this sample may be carry-over from other donors' samples. The starting material was whole blood, obtained in connection with sensitization to the hapten diphenylcyclopropenone (DPC). This chain uses TRBV5-1 with TRBJ2-3; TRBD2 aligns across 13 bases. CDR3 sequence (DNA): TGCGCCAGCAGCCCCGGGACTAGCGGGGTTAGCACAGATACGCAGTATTTT. As protein: CASSPGTSGVSTDTQYF.